This TCR beta chain was obtained from a study of blood T cells in healthy people across ages. Study results and limitations: TCR beta diversity per million T cells fell roughly linearly with age. Diversity figures derived from one million T cells were judged to underestimate the true value.

Next came a second PCR, run for about 7 to 12 cycles, which used a sample-barcoded 5' primer along with a J-beta primer mix. TCRdb reprocessed the 5' RACE reads via MiXCR and lists one record per CDR3 protein. The table has 850,000 or so distinct CDR3 sequences, 25% to 30% seen once. This clonotype was seen repeatedly, ten times or more. Its antigen remains unidentified. CDR1 is LGHNA, CDR2 YSLEER, per germline. The CDR3 is made up of 15 amino acids. The V end was cut by 0 bases, the J end by 5 bases, with 13 bases between. The source material was blood. The chain recombines TRBV4-3 with TRBJ2-5; D unresolved. This clonotype originated in a woman of 80 years or more in good health. The CDR3 bases are TGCGCCAGCAGCCAAGATTTGGGCCGCCCGGAGACCCAGTACTTC. As protein: CASSQDLGRPETQYF.